This T cell receptor (beta chain) was documented in a study of blood T cell repertoires in COVID-19. In the study overall: The United States, Italy and Spain supplied acute and convalescent COVID-19 samples.

This CDR3 is built from 14 residues. V lost 2 bases to trimming and J lost 1 base; unmatched junction nucleotides: 1. Germline values: CDR1 SGHNT, CDR2 YYREEE (reference sequence). This table comes from immunoSEQ multiplex PCR, and its TCRdb copy is limited to in-frame clones, with some not included. The sample has tens of thousands of clones; approximately 86% are singletons. What was sequenced was peripheral blood. The sequence came from a man between 60 and 75 years old with COVID-19, enrolled during active disease. The rearrangement uses TRBV5-4 and TRBJ1-1; 8 positions match TRBD1. CDR3 DNA: TGTGCCAGCAGCTTAGACAGGGGGAACACTGAAGCTTTCTTT. Residues: CASSLDRGNTEAFF.